This note documents a single T cell receptor (beta chain) sequence. The sample comes from a study of blood T cell repertoires in COVID-19. Generated by immunoSEQ multiplex PCR, the TCRdb table keeps only in-frame clones and is missing some. The repertoire has about 63,000 clones, about 88% of them found once; the top ten carry over 9%. In germline, CDR1 is SEHNR, CDR2 FQNEAQ (reference sequence). The CDR3 is 16 residues long. Between the trimmed V and J ends, which lost 0 bases and 6 bases, there was a span of 18 bases. V is TRBV7-9 and J is TRBJ2-7, with D possibly being TRBD2 (6 bases). Sample: peripheral blood. The source is a human donor in a cohort sampled during active COVID-19. DNA of the CDR3: TGTGCCAGCAGCTTAGCGCACCCAGCGGGCCCGGCCGAGCAGTACTTC. Its protein is CASSLAHPAGPAEQYF. The full variable domain, completed using reference TRBV7-9 and TRBJ2-7, is DTGVSQNPRHKITKRGQNVTFRCDPISEHNRLYWYRQTLGQGPEFLTYFQNEAQLEKSRLLSDRFSAERPKGSFSTLEIQRTEQGDSAMYLCASSLAHPAGPAEQYFGPGTRLTVT.